The sequence of this T cell receptor beta chain was determined in a study of shared clonotypes between healthy human individuals (dated by TCRdb to 2020 to 2021). Background on the whole study: The cohort included three men and a couple of women between 18 and 49 years of age. For each donor, CD4 naive and CD4 memory were each given three plates, CD8 naive was given two plates, and CD8 memory was given one plate. Blood TCR repertoires of a handful of healthy adults were deeply sequenced to estimate repertoire size and the extent of clonotype sharing between individuals. To increase sequencing depth and limit assay-specific biases, different laboratories used diverse techniques to prepare libraries and sequence TCR repertoires. Each donor's leukapheresis produced roughly between roughly 0.85 and 9.5 billion PBMCs.

CD8 naive samples were CD45RO-negative cells positively selected for CCR7, giving a CD45RA+CCR7+ population that excluded TemRA cells. The donors were healthy, HIV-negative adults with no recently reported acute infections or vaccinations. Only Caucasian adults living in Nashville, Tennessee, USA were represented among the donors. Blood was collected by leukapheresis, and PBMCs were isolated by Ficoll-Histopaque density gradient centrifugation and then cryopreserved in liquid nitrogen vapor phase. Analytical flow cytometry was used to check the purity and quantity of each magnetically sorted T cell population. Genomic DNA was isolated from every sorted fraction and measured by UV absorbance on a Nanodrop 2000c. Overall study results and their limits: Because the study included a small number of donors, the genetic and exposure-history diversity represented was limited. Compared with non-shared clonotypes, the clonotypes found in all four sorted-subset donors had higher generation probabilities. Based on pairwise subsampling, the degree of clonotype sharing among donors was expected to be affected by sequencing depth. Even with the large sequencing depth, rarefaction of the sorted-subset datasets indicated that sequencing was incomplete. Sampling was restricted to blood, and TCR repertoires in tissues likely differ from the TCR repertoires found in blood. Naive subsets generally had larger estimated clonotype richness than memory subsets. Across several donors, about 4.5% of naive CD4, more than 3% of naive CD8, about 2.3% of memory CD4, and approximately 0.4% of memory CD8 clonotypes were shared.

Concerning this clone itself: What antigen it recognizes has not been identified. Base qualities are missing; no much larger clone stands one base away.

TCR CDR3 regions were amplified from genomic DNA by multiplex PCR using the deep immunoSEQ assay. Genomic DNA extracted from each cell subset was distributed evenly over all wells of several immunoSEQ 96-well plates, and each plate served as one replicate. For sorted subsets, 150 to 250 ng of genomic DNA, equivalent to around 30,000 T cell genomes, went into each replicate PCR. Purified libraries were quantified with a Qubit 3.0 fluorometer, sized on a Bioanalyzer 2100, and re-quantified with the KAPA Library Quantification kit. A separate single-read 150-cycle Illumina NextSeq 550 flow cell was used to sequence each immunoSEQ 96-well plate. As for the original processing: Because the immunoSEQ output held only junctional sequences and lacked quality scores, the filtering could not match the filtering applied to full-length reads. Sequences were annotated with PyIR, a Python wrapper for IgBLAST v1.9, using IMGT germline references to assign V/J genes and CDR3. Reads were removed for weak V/J assignments (E-value above 1e-6), missing CDR3, stop codons, out-of-frame junctions, or ambiguous translated residues. V3J clonotypes were defined as sequences sharing the same inferred V gene, J gene, and CDR3 amino acid sequence. Percentage overlap between repertoires was calculated by dividing the number of shared unique clonotypes by the size of the smaller repertoire. Three approaches were used to assess repertoire richness: RTK rarefaction, the Chao1 estimator, and Recon v2.1 estimates of unobserved clonotypes. Generation probabilities were computed with OLGA for all TCRbeta clonotypes obtained by the gDNA method from several donors. TCRdb provides this immuneACCESS table in a form limited to in-frame rearrangements. Some clones are lacking; in checked studies, under half of them reflect an unresolved V gene, and why the rest are absent is not known. V and J calls and clone size are given by that table; D and trimming were obtained from the DNA. This sample has around 580,000 clones in its table, and roughly 98% of those were observed once. The ten most abundant clones make up approximately 0.3% of the sample.

CDR1 and CDR2 are drawn from the germline V gene: SGHTA, FQGNSA. The CDR3 runs 15 residues from the cysteine to the phenylalanine. Only CDR3 DNA remains: 45 bases, in frame from the first base. Trimming at the junction amounts to 4 bases on V and 6 bases on J, and the germline ends lie 16 bases apart. What was sequenced was naive CD8+ T cells sorted from blood. The sample's cell subset or site label, in plain terms: CD45RA+CCR7+. The sequence was collected from a man younger than 45 in good health. The chain is encoded by TRBV7-2 joined to TRBJ2-1, and the D gene may be TRBD2, 5 bases matching. The DNA reads TGTGCCAGCAGCTCCCGCGGTCTAGCCGGCAATGAGCAGTTCTTC. Its amino acids are CASSSRGLAGNEQFF.